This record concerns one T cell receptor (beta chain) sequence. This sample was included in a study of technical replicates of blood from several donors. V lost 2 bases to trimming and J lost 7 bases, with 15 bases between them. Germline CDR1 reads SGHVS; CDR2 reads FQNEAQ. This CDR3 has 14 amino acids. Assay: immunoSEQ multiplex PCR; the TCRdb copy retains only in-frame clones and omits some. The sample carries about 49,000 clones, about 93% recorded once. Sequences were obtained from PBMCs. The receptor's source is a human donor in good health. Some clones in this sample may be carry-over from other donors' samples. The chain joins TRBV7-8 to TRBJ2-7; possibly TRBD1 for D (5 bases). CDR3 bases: TGTGCCAGCAGCTTACGAGACAGCCCCTTGGAGCAGTACTTC. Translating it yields CASSLRDSPLEQYF.